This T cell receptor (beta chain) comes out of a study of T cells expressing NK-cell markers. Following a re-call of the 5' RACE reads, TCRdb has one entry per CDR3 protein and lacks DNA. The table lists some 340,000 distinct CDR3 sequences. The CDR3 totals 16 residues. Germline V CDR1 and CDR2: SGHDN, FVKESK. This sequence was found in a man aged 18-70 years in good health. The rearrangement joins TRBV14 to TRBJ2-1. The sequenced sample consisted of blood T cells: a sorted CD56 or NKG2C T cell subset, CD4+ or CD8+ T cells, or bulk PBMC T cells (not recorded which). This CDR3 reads CASSQDRGQSLNEQFF.